A selection of T cell receptor beta chains follows, all from one sample in a study of T-cell memory formation after mild COVID-19. Each CDR3 protein is one row after TCRdb ran MiXCR on the 5' RACE reads. The sample records 350,000 to 400,000 distinct CDR3 sequences, roughly 21% being singletons. The specimen was PBMCs or a T cell subset sorted from them (not recorded which). The source is an adult woman who had mild COVID-19 (a few samples of this study predate the infection). Cell type and time point are not known. Each CDR3 is given with its conserved first and last residue. Fields, in order: J gene, D gene, V gene, clone size, CDR3 protein, CDR3 DNA. A D gene is named only where the DNA matches it firmly. Part of the rows lack a size; the others show once, few, many or a class for expanded clones.

TRBJ1-2	.	TRBV12-3/TRBV12-4	.	CASVGKKFYGYTF	TGTGCCAGCGTTGGAAAAAAATTCTATGGCTACACCTTC
TRBJ1-4	.	TRBV29-1	.	CSGGEYGEKLFF	TGCAGCGGCGGGGAGTATGGTGAAAAACTGTTTTTT
TRBJ2-3	.	TRBV19	.	CASSIIGDTQYF	TGTGCCAGTAGTATAATTGGAGATACGCAGTATTTT
TRBJ1-5	.	TRBV19	few	CASSRAQGANQPQHF	TGTGCCAGTAGTAGGGCACAGGGTGCAAATCAGCCCCAGCATTTT
TRBJ2-7	.	TRBV20-1	many	CSAADSYEQYF	TGCAGTGCTGCCGACTCCTACGAGCAGTACTTC
TRBJ1-5	.	TRBV30	few	CAWSGTGQFHF	TGTGCCTGGAGTGGCACGGGCCAATTCCATTTT
TRBJ1-1	.	TRBV19	.	CASSRNMNTEAFF	TGTGCCAGTTCGAGGAATATGAACACTGAAGCTTTCTTT
TRBJ2-6	.	TRBV7-2	few	CASSLVVGSGANVLTF	TGTGCCAGCAGCTTAGTGGTTGGCTCTGGGGCCAACGTCCTGACTTTC
TRBJ1-2	.	TRBV12-3/TRBV12-4	few	CASNYANYGYTF	TGTGCCAGCAATTACGCCAACTATGGCTACACCTTC
TRBJ2-3	.	TRBV11-2	few	CASSPRSLSTDTQYF	TGTGCCAGCAGCCCCCGGAGTCTGAGCACAGATACGCAGTATTTT
TRBJ2-7	.	TRBV20-1	few	CSAGQQQYYEQYF	TGCAGTGCTGGCCAACAGCAATACTACGAGCAGTACTTC
TRBJ1-4	.	TRBV25-1	.	CASSELRQNEKLFF	TGTGCCAGCAGTGAGCTTCGGCAGAATGAAAAACTGTTTTTT
TRBJ2-7	.	TRBV7-9	many	CASSLGVYEQYF	TGTGCCAGCAGCTTAGGTGTCTACGAGCAGTACTTC
TRBJ2-6	.	TRBV6-2/TRBV6-3	.	CASSYIDPGTGANVLTF	TGTGCCAGCAGTTACATCGACCCAGGGACTGGGGCCAACGTCCTGACTTTC
TRBJ1-2	TRBD1	TRBV4-1	few	CASSQDIDRGYGYTF	TGCGCCAGCAGCCAAGATATCGACAGGGGATATGGCTACACCTTC
TRBJ2-7	.	TRBV7-9	.	CASSFPRAYEQYF	TGTGCCAGCAGCTTTCCCCGGGCCTACGAGCAGTACTTC
TRBJ2-2	.	TRBV2	few	CASSDPGRSNTGELFF	TGTGCCAGCAGTGACCCGGGACGGTCGAACACCGGGGAGCTGTTTTTT
TRBJ1-5	TRBD1	TRBV5-5	many	CASSLAGGHQPQHF	TGTGCCAGCAGCTTGGCAGGGGGCCATCAGCCCCAGCATTTT
TRBJ2-3	.	TRBV7-2	few	CASSPGPLISTDTQYF	TGTGCCAGCAGCCCCGGACCCTTGATCAGCACAGATACGCAGTATTTT
TRBJ1-2	TRBD1	TRBV20-1	.	CSARDFQGQDGYTF	TGCAGTGCTAGAGACTTCCAGGGACAGGATGGCTACACCTTC
TRBJ1-1	.	TRBV4-1	.	CASSFRDTGPEAFF	TGCGCCAGCAGCTTCCGGGACACCGGTCCTGAAGCTTTCTTT
TRBJ1-2	.	TRBV27	.	CASSVLGDTFNYGYTF	TGTGCCAGCAGTGTCCTAGGGGACACCTTTAACTATGGCTACACCTTC
TRBJ2-7	TRBD1	TRBV7-9	.	CASSLRWQGAREQYF	TGTGCCAGCAGCCTTCGTTGGCAGGGGGCAAGGGAGCAGTACTTC
TRBJ1-3	TRBD1	TRBV10-3	.	CAISEPGQGTGNTIYF	TGTGCCATCAGTGAGCCGGGACAGGGTACTGGAAACACCATATATTTT
TRBJ2-7	.	TRBV7-2	medium-sized	CASSLVGGVYEQYF	TGTGCCAGCAGCTTAGTTGGGGGCGTCTACGAGCAGTACTTC
TRBJ2-2	TRBD2	TRBV6-5	.	CASSYSGRLAGGTGELFF	TGTGCCAGCAGTTACTCCGGCCGACTAGCGGGAGGCACCGGGGAGCTGTTTTTT
TRBJ2-3	TRBD2	TRBV5-1	few	CASSLALGGFDTQYF	TGCGCCAGCAGCTTGGCCTTGGGAGGGTTCGATACGCAGTATTTT
TRBJ1-2	.	TRBV30	once	CAWSVGTGYGYTF	TGTGCCTGGAGTGTAGGTACAGGCTATGGCTACACCTTC